The 30 T cell receptor beta chains in this list originate from one sample, sequenced in a study of shared clonotypes between healthy human individuals. Method: immunoSEQ multiplex PCR; TCRdb's copy keeps in-frame clones and lacks some. The table has over 700,000 clones, roughly two thirds seen once. Specimen: memory CD4+ T cells sorted from blood. Subset in this sample: CD45RA-negative fraction. The receptors here all came from a woman aged 25-40 years in good health.

The chain carries TRBV28 and TRBJ2-3, with 12 bases identical to TRBD2. The CDR3 contains 16 residues. J lost 3 bases, V lost 6 bases, and 7 bases had no gene match. The germline V gene encodes CDR1 MDHEN and CDR2 SYDVKM. The CDR3 DNA reads TGTGCCAGCAGCCAGACCGGGACTAGCGGGACAGATACGCAGTATTTT. Amino acids: CASSQTGTSGTDTQYF.

J is TRBJ2-3 and V is TRBV10-3; D unresolved. CDR1 and CDR2 from the germline V gene are ENHRY and SYGVKD. V was trimmed by 0 bases and J by 3 bases, leaving 7 bases between them. This CDR3 is built from 14 residues. The CDR3 region is CAISESEVTDTQYF. DNA for the CDR3: TGTGCCATCAGTGAGTCGGAAGTGACAGATACGCAGTATTTT.

This clone was counted between two and nine times. This chain links TRBV28 with TRBJ2-7; D is uncertain. The CDR3 has 11 amino acids. Germline V gives CDR1 MDHEN, CDR2 SYDVKM. V lost 6 bases and J lost 6, with 9 bases in between. CDR3 sequence: CASRGLAEQYF. CDR3 DNA: TGTGCCAGCAGGGGGTTGGCCGAGCAGTACTTC.

This clone was seen a single time. The chain combines TRBV28 with TRBJ2-7, with D possibly being TRBD1 or TRBD2 (6 bases each). Germline CDR1 MDHEN, CDR2 SYDVKM. With 7 bases removed from V and 0 bases from J, the gap between germline ends came to 25 bases. This CDR3 has 18 residues. The CDR3 loop is CASTSGVALAFSSYEQYF. The DNA of the CDR3 is TGTGCCAGCACTTCAGGGGTGGCACTAGCTTTTAGCTCCTACGAGCAGTACTTC.

This chain uses TRBV5-5 with TRBJ2-4; perhaps D is TRBD1 or TRBD2 (5 bases each). The CDR3 runs to 12 residues. Trimming pared 5 bases from V and 16 bases from J, leaving 19 bases between. Germline V gene lookup returns CDR1 SGHKS and CDR2 YYEKEE (reference sequence). The CDR3, as DNA: TGTGCCAGCAGAGCCACCGGGACGCCCGATTACTTC. It specifies CASRATGTPDYF.

The rearrangement links TRBV10-2 to TRBJ2-5; 12 nucleotides match TRBD2. The germline V gene encodes CDR1 WSHSY and CDR2 SAAADI. The CDR3 totals 17 residues. Trimming took 7 bases from V and 4 from J; bases not matched to a gene: 13. The CDR3 DNA follows: TGCGCCAGCACTAACCCTCTAGCGGGAGGGCGGGGAGAGACCCAGTACTTC. Protein: CASTNPLAGGRGETQYF.

In nucleotides, the CDR3 is TGTGCCAGCACAGCGACAGGGGTGCGAGAGACCCAGTACTTC. Translation gives CASTATGVRETQYF. V and J are TRBV25-1 and TRBJ2-5, with 8 bases lining up with TRBD1. V lost 7 bases to trimming and J lost 4 bases; unmatched junction nucleotides: 8. CDR3 size: 14 residues. CDR1 is MGHDK and CDR2 is SYGVNS in the germline V gene.

The sample holds a few counts of this clone. The CDR3 DNA reads as TGTGCCAGCAGCGTATCCCAGGGGTTTCATCAGCCCCAGCATTTT. Its translation is CASSVSQGFHQPQHF. The gene calls are TRBV9 and TRBJ1-5, with D possibly being TRBD1 (6 bases). The CDR3 is made up of 15 amino acids. Trimming took 1 base from V and 5 from J, leaving 13 bases between them. Germline V CDR1 and CDR2: SGDLS, YYNGEE.

On this clone: The same CDR3 also results from other DNA sequences found in this sample. V gene TRBV5-1 combines with J gene TRBJ1-1; a weak D match, TRBD1 (5 bases). The CDR3 spans 13 residues. V lost 4 bases and J lost 0, with 7 bases in between. Germline CDR1 reads SGHRS; CDR2 reads YFSETQ. CDR3 amino acids: CASSPQVNTEAFF. The CDR3 DNA reads TGCGCCAGCAGCCCACAGGTGAACACTGAAGCTTTCTTT.

The V call is TRBV6-5, the J call TRBJ1-2; D is undetermined. The V end lost 5 bases, the J end lost 4 bases, and 8 bases lay between the germline ends. The CDR3 spans 12 residues. The germline V gene encodes CDR1 MNHEY and CDR2 SVGAGI. The CDR3 sequence is CASSAQAYGYTF. DNA of the CDR3: TGTGCCAGCAGTGCGCAGGCCTATGGCTACACCTTC.

V gene TRBV5-1 combines with J gene TRBJ1-2; 9 nucleotides agree with TRBD1. This CDR3 region has 15 residues. The germline V gene has CDR1 SGHRS and CDR2 YFSETQ. V dropped 5 bases and J dropped 5; count of bases not matched to a gene: 10. The CDR3 bases are TGCGCCAGCAGTCCGGACAGGGGAAACCAATATGGCTACACCTTC. It codes for CASSPDRGNQYGYTF.

CDR3 bases: TGTGCCAGCAGCACGACAGGGTCATTGACCCAGTACTTC. Translation gives CASSTTGSLTQYF. The chain has TRBV7-9 and TRBJ2-5, with 7 bases identical to TRBD1. This CDR3 has 13 amino acids. V lost 5 bases to trimming and J lost 7 bases; unmatched junction nucleotides: 7. The V gene's germline CDR1 is SEHNR and CDR2 FQNEAQ (reference sequence).

The chain combines TRBV5-6 with TRBJ1-5, with D possibly TRBD1 on 5 matching bases. The CDR3 is made up of 12 amino acids. V was clipped by 4 bases and J by 7 bases, with 9 bases between them. Germline V gene sequence: CDR1 SGHDT, CDR2 YYEEEE. This CDR3 reads CASSNGGQPQHF. CDR3 nucleotide sequence: TGTGCCAGCAGCAACGGGGGGCAGCCCCAGCATTTT.

J is TRBJ2-5 and V is TRBV2; 9 positions agree with TRBD2. The tail of the sequence fits TRBJ2-7 better, so the J call may be wrong. CDR1 is SNHLY and CDR2 is FYNNEI in the germline V gene. There are 16 residues in the CDR3. CDR3 DNA: TGTGCCAGCAGTGATACTAGCGGGCATGAGCCCTACGAGCAGTACTTC. It codes for CASSDTSGHEPYEQYF.

This clone showed up just a few times. V and J are TRBV11-2 and TRBJ2-1, with D unresolved. The CDR3 is made up of 15 amino acids. Germline assignment: CDR1 SGHAT and CDR2 FQNNGV. V lost 0 bases, J lost 3 bases, and 9 bases lay in between. CDR3 DNA sequence: TGTGCCAGCAGCTTAGAGGGTAGAGGCTACAATGAGCAGTTCTTC. Translation gives CASSLEGRGYNEQFF.

The table lists this clone with a few counts. V is TRBV9 and J is TRBJ2-5; a weak D match, TRBD1 (6 bases). Trimming shortened V by 1 base and J by 2 bases, and 15 bases separated the two germline ends. The CDR3 length is 16 residues. CDR1 SGDLS and CDR2 YYNGEE come from the germline V gene. The DNA for the CDR3 is TGTGCCAGCAGCGTACGAGCTGAGGGGGATCAAGAGACCCAGTACTTC. Translating gives CASSVRAEGDQETQYF.

A note on this clone: This may be a read error: a much more frequent sequence differs by one nucleotide. J is TRBJ2-5 and V is TRBV28; D ambiguous. Matching the DNA end better, TRBJ2-7 makes the J call doubtful. Germline loops: CDR1 MDHEN, CDR2 SYDVKM. The CDR3 totals 11 residues. The CDR3 loop is CASSRVYEQYF. The CDR3 nucleotides read TGTGCCAGCAGTCGCGTCTACGAGCAGTACTTC.

The CDR3 DNA follows: TGCGCCAGCAGCCAAGGACACTCCTACAATGAGCAGTTCTTC. Translated, it gives CASSQGHSYNEQFF. The chain carries TRBV5-1 and TRBJ2-1, with TRBD1 as a possible D gene (5 bases). The CDR3 is 14 amino acids. CDR1 SGHRS and CDR2 YFSETQ come from the germline V gene. The V end lost 4 bases, the J end lost 0 bases, and 8 bases lay between the germline ends.

V gene TRBV2 combines with J gene TRBJ2-3, with D unresolved. Germline CDR1 and CDR2: SNHLY and FYNNEI. V shed 2 bases and J shed 4 bases, with 7 bases lying between them. CDR3 length: 13 amino acids. The CDR3 DNA follows: TGTGCCAGCAGTGAATGGGGTGCAGATACGCAGTATTTT. This encodes CASSEWGADTQYF.

The rearrangement joins TRBV19 to TRBJ2-3; D gene ambiguous. Germline V gene sequence: CDR1 LNHDA, CDR2 SQIVND (reference sequence). The CDR3 spans 13 residues. Deletions cut 6 bases from V and 0 bases from J, with 7 bases between. For the CDR3, the DNA is TGTGCCAGTAGAGACACTAGCACAGATACGCAGTATTTT. It encodes CASRDTSTDTQYF.

This chain joins TRBV18 and TRBJ2-1; maybe TRBD1 (5 bases). V was clipped by 6 bases and J by 0 bases, with 12 bases between them. The CDR3 runs 15 residues. Germline-derived CDR1 and CDR2 are KGHSH and LQKENI. The CDR3 sequence is CASSLRVSSYNEQFF. The CDR3 nucleotides read TGTGCCAGCTCCCTCAGGGTTAGCTCCTACAATGAGCAGTTCTTC.

The chain couples TRBV2 to TRBJ2-6, with 10 nucleotides matching TRBD2. The trim removed 7 bases at V and 0 bases at J, leaving 9 bases unmatched. This CDR3 has 18 amino acids. From germline, CDR1 is SNHLY and CDR2 FYNNEI. The CDR3 DNA follows: TGTGCCAGCACCTTGCCTAGCGGGAGCTTCTCTGGGGCCAACGTCCTGACTTTC. Its protein is CASTLPSGSFSGANVLTF.

The chain joins TRBV7-6 to TRBJ1-3; D ambiguous. Looked up from germline, CDR1 is SGHVS and CDR2 is FNYEAQ. This CDR3 comprises 15 residues. Trimming shortened V by 5 bases and J by 2 bases, and 13 bases separated the two germline ends. Here the CDR3 reads CASSPLGLAGNTIYF. The CDR3 region has the DNA TGTGCCAGCAGCCCCCTCGGACTTGCTGGAAACACCATATATTTT.

The chain couples TRBV28 to TRBJ2-7; D might be TRBD2 (5 bases). This CDR3 is built from 14 residues. Trimming took 3 bases from V and 0 from J, leaving 9 bases between them. Germline V CDR1 and CDR2: MDHEN, SYDVKM. DNA of the CDR3: TGTGCCAGCAGTTTGGTAGGGAGCTCCTACGAGCAGTACTTC. Translated, it gives CASSLVGSSYEQYF.

This chain connects TRBV6-6 to TRBJ2-4, with TRBD2 as a possible D gene (5 bases). Germline V CDR1 and CDR2: MNHNY, SVGAGI (reference sequence). V was trimmed by 2 bases and J by 4 bases, leaving 9 bases between them. The CDR3 has 14 amino acids. CDR3 nucleotide sequence: TGTGCCAGCAGTTACAGGGAGACTAAAAACATTCAGTACTTC. It codes for CASSYRETKNIQYF.

The chain combines TRBV5-4 with TRBJ2-7; TRBD2 matches at 7 bases. V was clipped by 2 bases and J by 3 bases; unmatched bases: 2. The CDR3 is made up of 13 amino acids. Per germline, CDR1 SGHNT and CDR2 YYREEE (reference sequence). CDR3 in amino acids: CASSFGRHYEQYF. The CDR3 DNA is TGTGCCAGCAGCTTCGGGAGGCACTACGAGCAGTACTTC. Together with reference TRBV5-4 and TRBJ2-7, the CDR3 gives the full variable domain: ETGVTQSPTHLIKTRGQQVTLRCSSQSGHNTVSWYQQALGQGPQFIFQYYREEENGRGNFPPRFSGLQFPNYSSELNVNALELDDSALYLCASSFGRHYEQYFGPGTRLTVT.

The chain carries TRBV7-2 and TRBJ2-5, with 9 bases lining up with TRBD2. Germline-derived CDR1 and CDR2 are SGHTA and FQGNSA. The CDR3 is made up of 17 amino acids. With 1 base clipped from V and 5 bases from J, the junction kept 11 bases outside the gene matches. CDR3 residues: CASSLEGSGSGWETQYF. The DNA of the CDR3 is TGTGCCAGCAGCTTAGAGGGTAGCGGGAGTGGGTGGGAGACCCAGTACTTC.

The rearrangement uses TRBV28 and TRBJ2-7; D possibly corresponds to TRBD1 (6 bases). This CDR3 spans 17 amino acids. Germline lookup yields CDR1 MDHEN and CDR2 SYDVKM. V was shortened by 3 bases and J by 0 bases, with 18 bases between the two germline ends. The CDR3 DNA sequence: TGTGCCAGCAGTTTTGGGAAGGGGGTGCTCTTCTCCTACGAGCAGTACTTC. Its protein product is CASSFGKGVLFSYEQYF.

V is TRBV5-1 and J is TRBJ2-2; D might be TRBD2 (6 bases). V was shortened by 3 bases and J by 3 bases, with 18 bases between the two germline ends. The CDR3 has 17 residues. From germline, CDR1 is SGHRS and CDR2 YFSETQ. CDR3 DNA: TGCGCCAGCAGCTCCTCAGGGACTGTTTCGGACACCGGGGAGCTGTTTTTT. As protein: CASSSSGTVSDTGELFF.

The CDR3 coding sequence is TGCGCCAGCAGCCCGGACAGAACGGAATACAATGAGCAGTTCTTC. Its translation: CASSPDRTEYNEQFF. The gene calls are TRBV5-1 and TRBJ2-1; D is perhaps TRBD1 (6 bases). The V end was cut by 4 bases, the J end by 4 bases, with 15 bases between. Germline V gene sequence: CDR1 SGHRS, CDR2 YFSETQ. The CDR3 runs 15 residues.